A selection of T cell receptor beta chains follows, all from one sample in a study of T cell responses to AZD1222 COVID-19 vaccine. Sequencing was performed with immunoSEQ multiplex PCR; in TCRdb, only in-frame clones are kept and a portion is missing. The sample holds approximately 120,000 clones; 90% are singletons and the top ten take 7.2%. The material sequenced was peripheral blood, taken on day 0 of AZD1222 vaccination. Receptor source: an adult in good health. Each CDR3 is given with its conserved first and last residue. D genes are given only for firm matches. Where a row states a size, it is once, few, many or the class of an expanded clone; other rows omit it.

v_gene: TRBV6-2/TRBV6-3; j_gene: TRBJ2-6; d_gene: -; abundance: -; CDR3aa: CASSSLTEANVLTF; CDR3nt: TGTGCCAGCAGTTCCCTCACGGAGGCCAACGTCCTGACTTTC
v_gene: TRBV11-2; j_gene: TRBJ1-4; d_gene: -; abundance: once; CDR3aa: CASSSRYRGNEDEKLFF; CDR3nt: TGTGCCAGCAGCTCGCGATACCGGGGGAACGAGGATGAAAAACTGTTTTTT
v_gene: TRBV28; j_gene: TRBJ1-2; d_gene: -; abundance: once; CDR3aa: CATGGGGLYGYTF; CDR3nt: TGTGCCACAGGAGGGGGAGGATTATATGGCTACACCTTC
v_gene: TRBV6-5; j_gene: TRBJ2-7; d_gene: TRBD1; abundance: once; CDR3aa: CASSLIGTEHEQYF; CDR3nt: TGTGCCAGCAGTTTAATAGGGACAGAACACGAGCAGTACTTC
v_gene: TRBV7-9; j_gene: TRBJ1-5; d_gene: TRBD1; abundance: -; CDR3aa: CASSSWSGQGVNQPQHF; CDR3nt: TGTGCCAGCAGCTCCTGGTCAGGACAGGGCGTCAATCAGCCCCAGCATTTT
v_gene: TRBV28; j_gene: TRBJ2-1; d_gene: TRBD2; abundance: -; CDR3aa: CASSLARTSGLYNEQFF; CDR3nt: TGTGCCAGCAGTTTGGCCCGGACTAGCGGGCTCTACAATGAGCAGTTCTTC
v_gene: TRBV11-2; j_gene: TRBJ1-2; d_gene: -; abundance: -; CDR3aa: CASSLGGWYGYTF; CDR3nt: TGTGCCAGCAGCCTGGGGGGATGGTACGGCTACACCTTC
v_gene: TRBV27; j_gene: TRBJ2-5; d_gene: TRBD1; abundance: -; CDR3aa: CASSQGQGRNRTQYF; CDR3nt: TGTGCCAGCAGTCAGGGACAGGGAAGGAATAGGACCCAGTACTTC
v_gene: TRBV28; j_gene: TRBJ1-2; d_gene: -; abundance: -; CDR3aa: CASRKTGKGGYTF; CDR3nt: TGTGCCAGCAGAAAAACAGGGAAGGGAGGCTACACCTTC
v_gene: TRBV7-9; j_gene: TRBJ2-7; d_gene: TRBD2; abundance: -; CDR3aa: CASSLTSGGPYEQYF; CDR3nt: TGTGCCAGCAGCCTGACTAGCGGGGGGCCCTACGAGCAGTACTTC
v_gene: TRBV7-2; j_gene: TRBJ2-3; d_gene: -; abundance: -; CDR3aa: CASKSGFSTDTQYF; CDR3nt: TGTGCCAGCAAAAGCGGCTTCAGCACAGATACGCAGTATTTT
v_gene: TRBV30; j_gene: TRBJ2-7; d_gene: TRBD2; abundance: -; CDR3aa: CAWSVILAGGEQYF; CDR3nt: TGTGCCTGGAGTGTAATACTAGCGGGAGGAGAGCAGTACTTC
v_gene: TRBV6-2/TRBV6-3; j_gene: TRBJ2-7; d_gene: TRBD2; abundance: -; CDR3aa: CASSYQTSGIAYEQYF; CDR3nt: TGTGCCAGCAGTTACCAGACTAGCGGGATTGCCTACGAGCAGTACTTC
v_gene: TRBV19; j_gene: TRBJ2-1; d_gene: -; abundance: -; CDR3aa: CASSFRRGFGEQFF; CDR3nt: TGTGCCAGTAGCTTCCGAAGGGGCTTCGGTGAGCAGTTCTTC
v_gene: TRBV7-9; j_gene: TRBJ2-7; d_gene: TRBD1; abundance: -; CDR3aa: CASSRDSNEQYF; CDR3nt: TGTGCCAGCAGCCGGGACAGCAACGAGCAGTACTTC
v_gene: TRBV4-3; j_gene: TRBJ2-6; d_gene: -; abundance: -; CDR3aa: CASSQEGSVSGANVLTF; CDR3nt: TGCGCCAGCAGCCAAGAGGGCAGTGTCTCTGGGGCCAACGTCCTGACTTTC
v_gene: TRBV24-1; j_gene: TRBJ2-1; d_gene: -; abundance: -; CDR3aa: CATSDSNPGAGSYNEQFF; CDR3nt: TGTGCCACCAGTGATTCCAACCCGGGTGCTGGCTCCTACAATGAGCAGTTCTTC
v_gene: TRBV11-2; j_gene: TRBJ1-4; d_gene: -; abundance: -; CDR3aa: CASRNRDEKLFF; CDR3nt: TGTGCCAGCAGAAACCGGGACGAAAAACTGTTTTTT
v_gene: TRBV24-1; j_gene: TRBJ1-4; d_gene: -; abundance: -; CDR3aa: CATSDSRDGGEKLFF; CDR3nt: TGTGCCACCAGTGATTCAAGGGACGGAGGTGAAAAACTGTTTTTT
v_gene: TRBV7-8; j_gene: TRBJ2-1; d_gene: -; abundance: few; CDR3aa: CASSLDKGMFSYNEQFF; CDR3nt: TGTGCCAGCAGCTTAGACAAGGGAATGTTTTCCTACAATGAGCAGTTCTTC
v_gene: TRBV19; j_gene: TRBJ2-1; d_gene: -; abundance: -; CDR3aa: CASSLGSYNEQFF; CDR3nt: TGTGCCAGTAGCCTAGGCTCCTACAATGAGCAGTTCTTC
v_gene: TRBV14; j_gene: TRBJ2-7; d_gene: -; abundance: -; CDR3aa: CASSRTGFYEQYF; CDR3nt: TGTGCCAGCAGTAGGACGGGCTTTTACGAGCAGTACTTC
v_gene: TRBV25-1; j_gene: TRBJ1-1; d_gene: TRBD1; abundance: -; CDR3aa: CASRPGQGITEAFF; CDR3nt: TGTGCCAGCAGACCGGGACAGGGGATCACTGAAGCTTTCTTT
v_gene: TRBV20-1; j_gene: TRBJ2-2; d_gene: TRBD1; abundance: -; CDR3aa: CSASPGQGALTGELFF; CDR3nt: TGCAGTGCTAGTCCGGGACAGGGGGCTCTCACCGGGGAGCTGTTTTTT
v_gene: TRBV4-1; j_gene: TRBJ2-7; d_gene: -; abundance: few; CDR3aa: CASSQVPGSSYEQYF; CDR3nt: TGCGCCAGCAGCCAAGTCCCAGGCAGCTCCTACGAGCAGTACTTC
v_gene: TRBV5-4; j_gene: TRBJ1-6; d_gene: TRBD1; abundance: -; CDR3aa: CASSSFGDRGGSPLHF; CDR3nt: TGTGCCAGCAGCTCCTTTGGGGACAGGGGCGGTTCACCCCTCCACTTT
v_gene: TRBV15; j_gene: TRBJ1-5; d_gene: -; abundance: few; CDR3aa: CATSRRPSNQPQHF; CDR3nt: TGTGCCACCAGCAGGAGGCCTAGCAATCAGCCCCAGCATTTT
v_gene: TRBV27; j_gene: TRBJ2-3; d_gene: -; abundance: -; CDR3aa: CASSFREGADTQYF; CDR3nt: TGTGCCAGCAGTTTTCGGGAGGGGGCGGATACGCAGTATTTT
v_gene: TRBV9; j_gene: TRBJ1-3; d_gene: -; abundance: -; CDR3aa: CASSSKWGYSGNTIYF; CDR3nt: TGTGCCAGCAGCTCAAAGTGGGGGTACTCTGGAAACACCATATATTTT
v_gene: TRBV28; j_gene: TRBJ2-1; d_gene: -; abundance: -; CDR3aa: CASSPGVGNEQFF; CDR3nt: TGTGCCAGCAGTCCAGGGGTGGGGAATGAGCAGTTCTTC
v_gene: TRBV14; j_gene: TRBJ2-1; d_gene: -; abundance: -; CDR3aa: CASSQDSYGYNEQFF; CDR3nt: TGTGCCAGCAGCCAAGATTCATATGGGTACAATGAGCAGTTCTTC
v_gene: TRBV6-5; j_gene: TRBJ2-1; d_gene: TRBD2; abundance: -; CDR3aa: CASSYSGTSGGVEQFF; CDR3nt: TGTGCCAGCAGTTACTCCGGGACTAGCGGGGGTGTGGAGCAGTTCTTC
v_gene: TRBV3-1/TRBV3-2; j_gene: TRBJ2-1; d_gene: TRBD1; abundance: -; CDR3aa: CASSPRQGAVNEQFF; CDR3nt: TGTGCCAGCAGCCCCAGACAGGGGGCTGTGAATGAGCAGTTCTTC
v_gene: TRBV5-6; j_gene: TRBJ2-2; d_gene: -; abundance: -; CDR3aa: CASIVDYDDRTGELFF; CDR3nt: TGTGCCAGCATAGTGGACTACGATGATCGGACCGGGGAGCTGTTTTTT
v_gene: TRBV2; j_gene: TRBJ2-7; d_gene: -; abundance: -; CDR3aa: CASSEEGYFYEQYF; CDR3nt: TGTGCCAGCAGTGAAGAAGGCTATTTCTACGAGCAGTACTTC
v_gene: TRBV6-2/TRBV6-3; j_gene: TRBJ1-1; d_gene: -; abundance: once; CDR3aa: CASSYPRDRLGTEAFF; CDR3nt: TGTGCCAGCAGTTACCCGCGCGACAGGTTGGGGACTGAAGCTTTCTTT
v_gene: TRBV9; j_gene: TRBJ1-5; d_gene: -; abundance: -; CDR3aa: CASSVDPDTNQPQHF; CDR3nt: TGTGCCAGCAGCGTAGACCCGGATACCAATCAGCCCCAGCATTTT
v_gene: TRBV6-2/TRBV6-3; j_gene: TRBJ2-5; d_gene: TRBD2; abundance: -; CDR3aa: CASSYLGSSGRSETQYF; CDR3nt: TGTGCCAGCAGTTACTTGGGGTCTAGCGGGAGATCAGAGACCCAGTACTTC
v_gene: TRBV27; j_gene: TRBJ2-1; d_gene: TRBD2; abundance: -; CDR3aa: CASAGDYYNEQFF; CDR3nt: TGTGCCAGCGCCGGGGACTACTACAATGAGCAGTTCTTC
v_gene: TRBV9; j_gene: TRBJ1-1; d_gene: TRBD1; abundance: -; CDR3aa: CATGQGMNTEAFF; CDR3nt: TGTGCCACAGGACAGGGCATGAACACTGAAGCTTTCTTT
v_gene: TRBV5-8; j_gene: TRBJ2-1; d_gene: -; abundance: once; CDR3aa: CASSLIHLDEQFF; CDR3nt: TGTGCCAGCAGCTTAATTCACCTTGACGAGCAGTTCTTC
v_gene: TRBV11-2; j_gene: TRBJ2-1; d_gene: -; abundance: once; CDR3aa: CASSLDGDGYNEQFF; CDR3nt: TGTGCCAGCAGCTTAGATGGCGACGGCTACAATGAGCAGTTCTTC